The 27 T cell receptor beta chains reported below all come from one sample, sequenced in a study of T-cell reconstitution after alpha-beta-depleted transplantation in children. During its preparation, the TCRbeta library received unique molecular identifiers. TCRdb re-analysed the PCR reads in MiXCR, keeping a single row per CDR3 protein. Of approximately 190,000 distinct CDR3 sequences listed, about 8.7% are singletons. This specimen consisted of PBMCs, mostly from graft donor cells, obtained 360 days after TCRalphabeta/CD19-depleted stem cell transplant. These receptors originate from a male patient aged 2 to 9 who had a stem cell transplant for acute myeloid leukemia, so the T cells may come from the graft donor.

The chain links TRBV4-3 to TRBJ1-1; D is ambiguous. V lost 0 bases and J 1 base, leaving 6 bases between the germline ends. The CDR3 is 14 residues long. CDR1 is LGHNA and CDR2 is YSLEER in the germline V gene. In nucleotides, the CDR3 is TGCGCCAGCAGCCAAGACCCGACGAACACTGAAGCTTTCTTT. It encodes CASSQDPTNTEAFF.

Ten or more counts support this clonotype. The V call is TRBV7-8, the J call TRBJ2-1; D uncertain. The ends were cut back, 4 bases at V and 9 bases at J, with 19 bases in the middle. Germline CDR1 SGHVS, CDR2 FQNEAQ. The CDR3 covers 15 residues. The CDR3 DNA follows: TGTGCCAGCAGCTCCGACATCGGTTGGTTGGGTGAGCAGTTCTTC. Its protein product is CASSSDIGWLGEQFF.

This clonotype was seen more than once but under ten times. Here the CDR3 DNA reads TGTGCCATCAGTCCCCTAGCGGGAGAATGGACCGGGGAGCTGTTTTTT. This gives the protein CAISPLAGEWTGELFF. V usage is TRBV10-3 and J usage is TRBJ2-2; 10 bases fit TRBD2. The germline gives CDR1 ENHRY, CDR2 SYGVKD. Trimming cost V 5 bases and J 5 bases; bases outside gene matches: 8. This CDR3 is 16 amino acids long.

At least ten counts were recorded for this clonotype. The chain combines TRBV12-3 or TRBV12-4 with TRBJ1-5; TRBD1 agrees at 7 bases. Germline trimming cut 5 bases from V and 5 bases from J; bases unmatched to any gene: 12. The CDR3 is 16 residues long. The CDR3 DNA sequence: TGTGCCAGCAGTCCCCGGGACAGCCAAGCCCATCAGCCCCAGCATTTT. The encoded protein is CASSPRDSQAHQPQHF.

This clonotype was counted between two and nine times. The rearrangement uses TRBV7-2 and TRBJ2-3, with a tentative D call TRBD1 (6 bases). Germline CDR1 SGHTA, CDR2 FQGNSA. This CDR3 is built from 15 residues. With 6 bases removed from V and 0 bases from J, the gap between germline ends came to 13 bases. The CDR3 DNA follows: TGTGCCAGCAGGGGTACAGGGTCTAGCACAGATACGCAGTATTTT. This translates into CASRGTGSSTDTQYF. The full variable domain, completed using reference TRBV7-2 and TRBJ2-3, is GAGVSQSPSNKVTEKGKDVELRCDPISGHTALYWYRQSLGQGLEFLIYFQGNSAPDKSGLPSDRFSAERTGGSVSTLTIQRTQQEDSAVYLCASRGTGSSTDTQYFGPGTRLTVL.

V usage is TRBV3-1 and J usage is TRBJ2-2, with 12 bases lining up with TRBD1. CDR1 is LGHDT, CDR2 YNNKEL, per germline (reference sequence). Trimming took 0 bases from V and 6 from J; bases not matched to a gene: 8. CDR3 length equals 18 residues. The CDR3: CASSQERGTGGAAGELFF. CDR3 DNA sequence: TGTGCCAGCAGCCAAGAACGAGGGACAGGGGGCGCCGCCGGGGAGCTGTTTTTT.

V is TRBV11-1 and J is TRBJ2-1; D is unclear. The CDR3 loop spans 13 amino acids. Germline-derived CDR1 and CDR2 are SGHAT and FQDESV (reference sequence). The V gene lost 2 bases and the J gene lost 10 bases, with 12 bases spanning the gap. The CDR3 reads CASSLQLGGEQFF. The CDR3 coding sequence is TGTGCCAGCAGCTTACAGCTAGGCGGCGAGCAGTTCTTC.

The J gene is TRBJ1-5, the V gene TRBV28, with 7 bases aligning to TRBD1. This CDR3 contains 16 residues. J was trimmed by 4 bases and V by 5 bases; bases with no gene match: 11. CDR1 is MDHEN and CDR2 is SYDVKM in the germline V gene. The chain's CDR3 is CASSDKQGFSNQPQHF. CDR3 sequence (DNA): TGTGCCAGCAGTGATAAACAGGGGTTCTCGAATCAGCCCCAGCATTTT.

This clonotype was seen more than once but under ten times. The CDR3 DNA is TGTGCCAGCAGTACCCGACAGGGCATCCTCTACGAGCAGTACTTC. Its translation is CASSTRQGILYEQYF. The chain links TRBV27 to TRBJ2-7; TRBD1 agrees at 7 bases. The CDR3 covers 15 residues. The germline V gene has CDR1 MNHEY and CDR2 SMNVEV (reference sequence). The ends lost 5 bases at V and 3 bases at J; junction bases unmatched: 10.

The chain links TRBV7-2 to TRBJ1-1; the match to TRBD1 covers 10 bases. CDR3 length: 17 amino acids. Germline V lookup: CDR1 SGHTA, CDR2 FQGNSA. V lost 4 bases and J lost 0; bases outside the gene matches: 8. CDR3 sequence reads: CASSSGTGVYMNTEAFF. In nucleotides, the CDR3 is TGTGCCAGCAGCTCAGGGACAGGGGTTTACATGAACACTGAAGCTTTCTTT.

This clonotype was observed a handful of times. The CDR3 DNA is TGTGCCAGCAGCTTAGCGGGGGTTATCACTGAAGCTTTCTTT. It translates to CASSLAGVITEAFF. This sequence joins TRBV7-2 and TRBJ1-1; tentative D call: TRBD1 (5 bases). Germline-derived CDR1 and CDR2 are SGHTA and FQGNSA. The V end lost 0 bases, the J end lost 4 bases, and 9 bases lay between the germline ends. The CDR3 consists of 14 residues.

This clonotype showed up just a few times. The chain employs TRBV24-1 and TRBJ2-1, with 10 bases that match TRBD2. Germline V gene sequence: CDR1 KGHDR, CDR2 SFDVKD. V trimming: 3 bases; J trimming: 12 bases; junction bases outside the gene matches: 1. The CDR3 length is 12 residues. The CDR3 DNA reads as TGTGCCACCAGTGATCGGACTAGCGGGCAGTTCTTC. Its translation is CATSDRTSGQFF.

This clonotype was counted ten times or more. This chain links TRBV5-1 with TRBJ2-5, with 7 bases that match TRBD2. This CDR3 is built from 14 residues. Trimming at V came to 5 bases and at J to 4 bases, leaving 8 bases not matched to a gene. Germline values: CDR1 SGHRS, CDR2 YFSETQ. CDR3 nucleotides: TGCGCCAGCAGTGAAGCGGGGAGCAGAGAGACCCAGTACTTC. Its translation is CASSEAGSRETQYF.

The chain uses TRBV10-3 and TRBJ2-7; no clear D. The CDR3 is 12 residues long. The V end was cut by 3 bases, the J end by 3 bases, with 6 bases between. Germline V gives CDR1 ENHRY, CDR2 SYGVKD. CDR3: CAISETVYEQYF. CDR3 DNA sequence: TGTGCCATCAGTGAAACGGTCTACGAGCAGTACTTC.

The chain uses TRBV20-1 and TRBJ2-2; TRBD1 is a possible D gene (5 bases). The germline V gene has CDR1 DFQATT and CDR2 SNEGSKA (reference sequence). The CDR3 extends over 14 amino acids. The V gene lost 3 bases and the J gene lost 0 bases, with 8 bases spanning the gap. The CDR3 DNA follows: TGCAGTGCTAGGGGGCGAGCGAACACCGGGGAGCTGTTTTTT. Its translation: CSARGRANTGELFF.

The table lists this clonotype with many counts. The chain has TRBV5-1 and TRBJ2-7; 9 nucleotides line up with TRBD2. Unmatched junction bases numbered 7, after V lost 1 base and J lost 2 bases. The germline V gene encodes CDR1 SGHRS and CDR2 YFSETQ. The CDR3 is 16 amino acids. In DNA, the CDR3 is TGCGCCAGCAGCTTGCATGGGGGGACTAGCACCTACGAGCAGTACTTC. Translated: CASSLHGGTSTYEQYF. The whole variable domain, remainder taken from reference TRBV5-1 and TRBJ2-7, is KAGVTQTPRYLIKTRGQQVTLSCSPISGHRSVSWYQQTPGQGLQFLFEYFSETQRNKGNFPGRFSGRQFSNSRSEMNVSTLELGDSALYLCASSLHGGTSTYEQYFGPGTRLTVT.

Ten or more counts support this clonotype. The chain links TRBV20-1 to TRBJ1-1; TRBD1 might be the D (5 bases). V lost 7 bases and J 7 bases, leaving 19 bases between the germline ends. Germline V gene lookup returns CDR1 DFQATT and CDR2 SNEGSKA (reference sequence). CDR3 length equals 13 residues. CDR3 region: CSGMFGALGEAFF. For the CDR3, the DNA is TGCAGTGGGATGTTTGGGGCATTGGGTGAAGCTTTCTTT.

The V and J genes are TRBV19 and TRBJ1-2; 8 positions match TRBD1. J was trimmed by 3 bases and V by 2 bases; bases with no gene match: 5. This CDR3 is built from 15 residues. Germline values: CDR1 LNHDA, CDR2 SQIVND (reference sequence). The CDR3 DNA reads TGTGCCAGTAGTATACAGGGGGCTGAGGACTATGGCTACACCTTC. This translates into CASSIQGAEDYGYTF.

The V call is TRBV23-1, the J call TRBJ1-5; 8 nucleotides match TRBD1. TRBV23-1 is recorded as an ORF, its role being uncertain. This CDR3 is built from 16 residues. V shed 3 bases and J 4 bases; nucleotides not matched to a gene: 8. The CDR3 DNA reads as TGCGCCAGCAGTCATTCAGGGGGCGCAGGTAATCAGCCCCAGCATTTT. This encodes CASSHSGGAGNQPQHF.

This clonotype was seen ten or more times. CDR3 sequence: CASSLGQLNQPQHF. The CDR3 coding sequence is TGTGCCAGCAGTTTAGGACAGCTCAATCAGCCCCAGCATTTT. The chain has TRBV12-3 or TRBV12-4 and TRBJ1-5; maybe TRBD1 (5 bases). V was clipped by 1 base and J by 3 bases, with 7 bases between them. This CDR3 contains 14 residues.

This clonotype was counted ten times or more. This chain links TRBV5-1 with TRBJ2-1; 7 nucleotides match TRBD2. V lost 1 base and J lost 10; bases outside the gene matches: 11. The length of the CDR3 is 15 residues. Germline V gene lookup returns CDR1 SGHRS and CDR2 YFSETQ. The CDR3 DNA reads TGCGCCAGCAGCTTGAGGACTAGAAGCCCAGGGGAGCAGTTCTTC. Residues: CASSLRTRSPGEQFF. Drawing the rest from reference TRBV5-1 and TRBJ2-1, the complete variable domain is KAGVTQTPRYLIKTRGQQVTLSCSPISGHRSVSWYQQTPGQGLQFLFEYFSETQRNKGNFPGRFSGRQFSNSRSEMNVSTLELGDSALYLCASSLRTRSPGEQFFGPGTRLTVL.

Comments on this clonotype: This may arise from a read error, as a much more abundant clone is one base away. This chain connects TRBV10-3 to TRBJ2-3; D is perhaps TRBD2 (6 bases). Trimming left V 9 bases short and J 5 bases short, with 15 bases between. The CDR3 is made up of 13 amino acids. Germline-derived CDR1 and CDR2 are ENHRY and SYGVKD. CDR3 region: CAMRTSSEDTQYF. DNA for the CDR3: TGTGCCATGCGGACGTCTAGCGAAGATACGCAGTATTTT.

This clonotype was counted between two and nine times. The chain links TRBV7-9 to TRBJ2-7; D is unresolved. The CDR3 has 14 amino acids. V lost 5 bases and J lost 2, with 13 bases in between. Germline V CDR1 and CDR2: SEHNR, FQNEAQ (reference sequence). CDR3: CASSPRPGTYEQYF. CDR3 nucleotides: TGTGCCAGCAGCCCCCGACCAGGAACCTACGAGCAGTACTTC.

This sequence joins TRBV6-2 or TRBV6-3 and TRBJ2-5; no clear D gene. Germline lookup yields CDR1 MNHEY and CDR2 SVGEGT. The CDR3 runs 12 residues. Between the trimmed V and J ends, which lost 2 bases and 3 bases, there was a span of 4 bases. The CDR3 DNA follows: TGTGCCAGCAGTTACCCGGAAGAGACCCAGTACTTC. The encoded protein is CASSYPEETQYF.

This chain connects TRBV12-3 or TRBV12-4 to TRBJ2-3; TRBD1 aligns across 9 bases. CDR3 length: 17 amino acids. J gave up 2 bases and V 6 bases, and 12 bases lay outside the gene matches. The CDR3 loop is CASRRRDRALITDTQYF. Here the CDR3 DNA reads TGTGCCAGCAGACGAAGGGACAGGGCACTGATCACAGATACGCAGTATTTT.

The chain joins TRBV10-3 to TRBJ2-4; the D gene is possibly TRBD2 (6 bases). The CDR3 sequence is 15 residues long. CDR1 and CDR2 (germline): ENHRY, SYGVKD. Trimming left V 3 bases short and J 4 bases short, with 13 bases between. The CDR3 loop reads CAISDRSGVKNIQYF. The CDR3 coding sequence is TGTGCCATCAGTGATAGATCGGGAGTTAAAAACATTCAGTACTTC.

This clonotype was counted many times. J is TRBJ2-4 and V is TRBV12-3 or TRBV12-4; 9 nucleotides match TRBD1. The trim removed 6 bases at V and 7 bases at J, leaving 4 bases unmatched. There are 13 residues in the CDR3. The DNA of the CDR3 is TGTGCCAGCAGCTGGGACAGGGTGAACATTCAGTACTTC. It is translated as CASSWDRVNIQYF.